The 10 T cell receptor beta chains given below trace back to one sample, sequenced in a study of T cell responses to AZD1222 COVID-19 vaccine (dated by TCRdb to the early 2020s). Library method: the immunoSEQ multiplex PCR assay. TCRdb limited this immuneACCESS table to in-frame rearrangements with V and J called. A share of clones is missing; checked studies link under half to unresolved V genes, and the rest is unexplained. A total of more than 250,000 clones appear in this sample, about 92% of them only once. The top ten constitute around 0.57% of the sample. The time point label for this specimen denotes: baseline before first vaccination. This sample comprised peripheral blood, obtained on day 0 of AZD1222 vaccination. The source of these receptors is an adult in good health.

The rearrangement links TRBV12-3 or TRBV12-4 to TRBJ2-1; no definite D call. V was cut by 5 bases and J by 8 bases, with 7 bases left in between. The CDR3 loop spans 11 amino acids. CDR3 in amino acids: CASSKPHEQFF. In DNA form, the CDR3 reads TGTGCCAGCAGTAAACCCCATGAGCAGTTCTTC.

J is TRBJ2-5 and V is TRBV5-4; 8 nucleotides agree with TRBD1. The CDR3 runs to 15 residues. V shed 0 bases, J shed 2 bases, and the junction held 3 bases outside the gene matches. CDR1 SGHNT and CDR2 YYREEE come from the germline V gene (reference sequence). The CDR3 protein is CASSLANRGQETQYF. The CDR3 DNA sequence: TGTGCCAGCAGCTTGGCTAACAGGGGGCAAGAGACCCAGTACTTC.

This chain connects TRBV18 to TRBJ2-7; 10 bases line up with TRBD1. The CDR3 has 14 residues. Germline V gene sequence: CDR1 KGHSH, CDR2 LQKENI. The junction had 4 bases not matched to a gene; V was cut back by 6 bases and J by 2 bases. The CDR3 coding sequence is TGTGCCAGCTCCTCCGGGACAGGGGCCTACGAGCAGTACTTC. The encoded protein is CASSSGTGAYEQYF.

This clone has a single count. CDR3 residues: CASSLEGAFNEKLFF. Here the CDR3 DNA reads TGCGCCAGCAGCTTGGAGGGGGCATTTAATGAAAAACTGTTTTTT. The J gene is TRBJ1-4, the V gene TRBV5-1; 7 bases line up with TRBD1. The J segment lost 4 bases and the V segment lost 0 bases, leaving 3 bases of the junction unmatched. Germline lookup yields CDR1 SGHRS and CDR2 YFSETQ. This CDR3 is 15 amino acids long.

This chain uses TRBV5-1 with TRBJ1-6; a weak D match, TRBD1 (5 bases). Germline loops: CDR1 SGHRS, CDR2 YFSETQ. Trimming took 2 bases from V and 5 from J, leaving 14 bases between them. The CDR3 runs 16 residues. The CDR3 bases are TGCGCCAGCAGCTTCCGTAAGATGGGGGATAATTCACCCCTCCACTTT. Its translation: CASSFRKMGDNSPLHF.

The J gene is TRBJ2-1, the V gene TRBV7-3; the D gene could be TRBD1 or TRBD2 (6 bases each). This CDR3 is built from 16 residues. Germline V CDR1 and CDR2: SGHTA, FQGTGA. V was pared by 2 bases and J by 6 bases, with 17 bases between. The CDR3: CASSLSGAPRGNEQFF. DNA for the CDR3: TGTGCCAGCAGCTTATCGGGGGCCCCCCGAGGCAATGAGCAGTTCTTC.

The rearrangement links TRBV28 to TRBJ1-2, with a possible D match to TRBD1 (6 bases). CDR1 and CDR2 from the germline V gene are MDHEN and SYDVKM. CDR3 length: 14 residues. Trimming stripped 2 bases from V and 4 bases from J, with 11 bases between. The CDR3 DNA sequence: TGTGCCAGCAGTTTAACAGGGCCCACCTATGGCTACACCTTC. Amino acids: CASSLTGPTYGYTF.

J is TRBJ1-1 and V is TRBV2; D not resolved. CDR1 and CDR2 (germline): SNHLY, FYNNEI. There are 13 residues in the CDR3. Between the trimmed V and J ends, which lost 3 bases and 1 base, there was a span of 6 bases. The CDR3 region has the DNA TGTGCCAGCAGTGAGTTCGAGAACACTGAAGCTTTCTTT. Translating gives CASSEFENTEAFF.

With regard to this clone: The junction departs from the called germline gene at one end, perhaps through a read error. The CDR3 sequence: CASTSGGKQPQHF. The CDR3 region has the DNA TGCGCCAGCACCTCAGGGGGCAAACAGCCCCAGCATTTT. The V call is TRBV23-1, the J call TRBJ1-5; 8 nucleotides line up with TRBD1. TRBV23-1 is designated an ORF whose function remains uncertain. This CDR3 has 13 residues.

The rearrangement uses TRBV12-3 or TRBV12-4 and TRBJ2-1, with no clear D. The CDR3 sequence is 13 residues long. The V gene lost 5 bases and the J gene lost 6 bases, with 11 bases spanning the gap. CDR3 in amino acids: CASSPFRSNEQFF. The CDR3 DNA reads as TGTGCCAGCAGTCCATTCCGTTCCAATGAGCAGTTCTTC.